This TCR beta chain was observed in a study of blood T cell repertoires in COVID-19. Study at large: Specimens from acute and convalescent COVID-19 originated in the United States, Italy and Spain. T cells, B-cell-depleted T cells, or PBMCs provided the cDNA or gDNA that served as material.

Authors' processing steps: By means of reference gene primer amplification, nucleated cell counts were estimated. Profiled with immunoSEQ multiplex PCR; TCRdb holds only in-frame clones, not every one. V and J calls plus clone size are reproduced from that table; the DNA served to infer D and trimming. The sample lists more than 200,000 clones, around 85% occurring once. Germline V CDR1 and CDR2: SGDLS, YYNGEE. This CDR3 has 16 amino acids. The J segment lost 1 base and the V segment lost 2 bases, leaving 3 bases of the junction unmatched. The sequence was obtained from a woman aged 50 to 60 with acute or convalescent COVID-19. V is TRBV9 and J is TRBJ2-2; TRBD2 matches 9 bases. The specimen was peripheral blood. The CDR3 region has the DNA TGTGCCAGCAGCGTTGGTAGCGGGGGGAACACCGGGGAGCTGTTTTTT. It encodes CASSVGSGGNTGELFF.